Below are 14 T cell receptor beta chains sequenced from a single sample in a study of shared clonotypes between healthy human individuals. Data came from immunoSEQ multiplex PCR; TCRdb stores just in-frame clones and leaves some out. The sample records some 500,000 clones, roughly 95% being singletons. Input material: naive CD4+ T cells sorted from blood. Subset described: CD45RA+ positively selected. The receptors originated from a woman aged 25-40 years in good health.

The V gene is TRBV14, the J gene TRBJ2-1, with TRBD2 matching 10 bases. Germline trimming cut 0 bases from V and 12 bases from J; bases unmatched to any gene: 11. The germline CDR1 and CDR2 sequences are SGHDN and FVKESK. The CDR3 loop spans 16 amino acids. CDR3 sequence (DNA): TGTGCCAGCAGCCAAGAATGGAGCGGGAGGGCCCAGGGGCAGTTCTTC. This gives the protein CASSQEWSGRAQGQFF.

This chain links TRBV28 with TRBJ2-5; possible D gene TRBD1, 6 bases. Matching the DNA end better, TRBJ2-7 makes the J call doubtful. The CDR3 spans 13 residues. CDR1 MDHEN and CDR2 SYDVKM come from the germline V gene. CDR3 nucleotides: TGTGCCAGCAGTTGGACAGTGACCTACGAGCAGTACTTC. Its protein is CASSWTVTYEQYF.

CDR3 sequence: CASSLLQGETQYF. The CDR3 region has the DNA TGTGCCAGCAGTTTACTCCAGGGTGAGACCCAGTACTTC. The rearrangement links TRBV28 to TRBJ2-5, with D possibly TRBD1 on 5 matching bases. The V gene's germline CDR1 is MDHEN and CDR2 SYDVKM. This CDR3 is 13 amino acids long. Trimming stripped 2 bases from V and 5 bases from J, with 9 bases between.

The rearrangement joins TRBV9 to TRBJ2-2; 9 nucleotides agree with TRBD2. J lost 5 bases, V lost 2 bases, and 7 bases had no gene match. This CDR3 has 16 residues. Germline lookup yields CDR1 SGDLS and CDR2 YYNGEE. DNA for the CDR3: TGTGCCAGCAGCGTCAGCGGGAGGATAAGTACCGGGGAGCTGTTTTTT. Protein product: CASSVSGRISTGELFF.

In its sample, this clone was seen once. DNA for the CDR3: TGTGCCAGCAGTTACTCGAGGATTGGGAAGGCCTATGAAGCTTTCTTT. Protein sequence: CASSYSRIGKAYEAFF. V usage is TRBV6-5 and J usage is TRBJ1-1, with D uncertain. Trimming took off 0 bases at V and 7 bases at J, with 18 bases between the two ends. Germline CDR1 is MNHEY and CDR2 is SVGAGI. The CDR3 length is 16 residues.

This chain connects TRBV6-6 to TRBJ1-1, with TRBD1 identical over 9 bases. J gave up 8 bases and V 5 bases, and 9 bases lay outside the gene matches. Per germline, CDR1 MNHNY and CDR2 SVGAGI (reference sequence). This CDR3 is 14 amino acids long. The CDR3 region has the DNA TGTGCCAGCAGTACTACAGGGGGCTTGGCGGAAGCTTTCTTT. Amino acid sequence: CASSTTGGLAEAFF.

The chain uses TRBV4-2 and TRBJ2-3, with TRBD2 matching 12 bases. Germline V gene sequence: CDR1 LGHNA, CDR2 YNFKEQ. The CDR3 consists of 17 residues. Trimming removed 1 base from V and 4 bases from J; junction bases left unmatched: 6. CDR3 sequence: CASSQAASGRGSDTQYF. The CDR3 DNA reads TGTGCCAGCAGCCAAGCTGCTAGCGGGAGGGGGTCAGATACGCAGTATTTT.

The chain is built from TRBV28 and TRBJ2-7; D gene ambiguous. Germline V gives CDR1 MDHEN, CDR2 SYDVKM. The CDR3 totals 15 residues. V lost 1 base and J 0 bases, leaving 10 bases between the germline ends. The CDR3 is CASSLSGLSSYEQYF. The CDR3 DNA reads TGTGCCAGCAGTTTATCAGGCTTGAGCTCCTACGAGCAGTACTTC.

This rearrangement joins TRBV27 to TRBJ2-7; D is possibly TRBD2 (6 bases). CDR3 size: 14 residues. V was pared by 3 bases and J by 3 bases, with 12 bases between. Germline V CDR1 and CDR2: MNHEY, SMNVEV (reference sequence). CDR3 sequence (DNA): TGTGCCAGCAGTTTGGGGGGACCGCACTACGAGCAGTACTTC. The encoded protein is CASSLGGPHYEQYF.

CDR3 nucleotides: TGTGCCAGTAGTATTAGTTGGGCAGGGCAAGAGACCCAGTACTTC. It encodes CASSISWAGQETQYF. The chain uses TRBV19 and TRBJ2-5, with D possibly TRBD1 on 5 matching bases. The V gene's germline CDR1 is LNHDA and CDR2 SQIVND (reference sequence). CDR3 size: 15 residues. The V and J ends lost 3 bases and 2 bases respectively, with 13 bases between them.

The chain links TRBV5-1 to TRBJ2-7, with 12 bases aligning to TRBD1. V shed 4 bases, J shed 7 bases, and the junction held 6 bases outside the gene matches. Germline CDR1 is SGHRS and CDR2 is YFSETQ. The CDR3 covers 14 residues. CDR3 nucleotide sequence: TGCGCCAGCAGCCCGGGACAGGGGGCGAGTGAGCAGTACTTC. It specifies CASSPGQGASEQYF. Drawing the rest from reference TRBV5-1 and TRBJ2-7, the complete variable domain is KAGVTQTPRYLIKTRGQQVTLSCSPISGHRSVSWYQQTPGQGLQFLFEYFSETQRNKGNFPGRFSGRQFSNSRSEMNVSTLELGDSALYLCASSPGQGASEQYFGPGTRLTVT.

In the case of this clone: Compared with germline, one end of the junction differs, possibly owing to a read error. The chain combines TRBV6-1 with TRBJ2-7; 7 positions match TRBD1. Germline CDR1 is MNHNS and CDR2 is SASEGT. This CDR3 has 11 amino acids. In nucleotides, the CDR3 is TGTGCCAGCAGTGCCCGACAGGGTGGAACCTTC. As protein: CASSARQGGTF.

The gene calls are TRBV29-1 and TRBJ1-5; D gene uncertain. The CDR3 is 10 amino acids. Germline V CDR1 and CDR2: SQVTM, ANQGSEA. With 4 bases removed from V and 5 bases from J, the gap between germline ends came to 3 bases. The CDR3 is CSVGDQPQHF. For the CDR3, the DNA is TGCAGCGTTGGGGATCAGCCCCAGCATTTT. Together with reference TRBV29-1 and TRBJ1-5, the CDR3 gives the full variable domain: SAVISQKPSRDICQRGTSLTIQCQVDSQVTMMFWYRQQPGQSLTLIATANQGSEATYESGFVIDKFPISRPNLTFSTLTVSNMSPEDSSIYLCSVGDQPQHFGDGTRLSIL.

The CDR3 reads CASSPSGTYEQYF. The CDR3 DNA follows: TGTGCCAGCTCACCTTCAGGGACCTACGAGCAGTACTTC. The chain links TRBV18 to TRBJ2-7; possibly TRBD1 for D (5 bases). In germline, CDR1 is KGHSH, CDR2 LQKENI. CDR3 length: 13 residues. V lost 3 bases to trimming and J lost 2 bases, with 8 bases between them. The whole variable domain, filled in from reference TRBV18 and TRBJ2-7, reads NAGVMQNPRHLVRRRGQEARLRCSPMKGHSHVYWYRQLPEEGLKFMVYLQKENIIDESGMPKERFSAEFPKEGPSILRIQQVVRGDSAAYFCASSPSGTYEQYFGPGTRLTVT.